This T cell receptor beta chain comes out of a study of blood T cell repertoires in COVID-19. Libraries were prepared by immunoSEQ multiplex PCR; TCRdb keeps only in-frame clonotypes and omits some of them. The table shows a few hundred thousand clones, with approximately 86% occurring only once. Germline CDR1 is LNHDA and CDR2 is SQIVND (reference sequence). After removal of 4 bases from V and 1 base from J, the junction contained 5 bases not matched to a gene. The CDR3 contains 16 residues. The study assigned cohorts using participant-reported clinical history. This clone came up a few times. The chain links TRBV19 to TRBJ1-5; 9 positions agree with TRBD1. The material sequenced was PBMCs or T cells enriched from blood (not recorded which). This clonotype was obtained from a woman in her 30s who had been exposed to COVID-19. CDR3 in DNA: TGTGCCAGTAGTAGACAGGGGGTTGGGAGCAATCAGCCCCAGCATTTT. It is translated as CASSRQGVGSNQPQHF.